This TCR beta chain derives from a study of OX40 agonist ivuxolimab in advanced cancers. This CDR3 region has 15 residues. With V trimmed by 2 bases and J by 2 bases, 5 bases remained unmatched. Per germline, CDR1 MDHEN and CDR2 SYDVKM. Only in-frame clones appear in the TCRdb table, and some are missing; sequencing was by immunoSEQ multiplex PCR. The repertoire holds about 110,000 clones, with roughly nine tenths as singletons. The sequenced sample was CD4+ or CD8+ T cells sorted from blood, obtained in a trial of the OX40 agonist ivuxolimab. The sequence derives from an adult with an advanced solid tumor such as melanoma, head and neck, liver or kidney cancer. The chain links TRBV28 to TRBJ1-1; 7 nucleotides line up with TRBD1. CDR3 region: CASSLLQGGNTEAFF. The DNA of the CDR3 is TGTGCCAGCAGTTTACTCCAGGGGGGTAACACTGAAGCTTTCTTT.